This TCR beta chain was recorded in a study of T cells in Graves' hyperthyroidism and ophthalmopathy. Overall study context: Prior to any treatment, at the point of initial diagnosis, peripheral blood was collected.

At least ten counts were recorded for this clonotype. The definition of stable Graves' hyperthyroidism was no ophthalmopathy progression within 18 months. Patients aged 18 to 65 had newly diagnosed hyperthyroidism of under 2 months' duration. Isolation of PBMCs was performed on about 9.9 ml fresh peripheral blood. The investigators amplified TCR beta CDR3 regions from RNA transcripts. First-round RT-PCR targeting the TCR CDR3 was performed with the HTBI primer set. A single record per CDR3 protein comes from TCRdb applying MiXCR to the multiplex PCR reads. The sample consists of hundreds of thousands of distinct CDR3 sequences, 11% to 15% of them appearing once. The CDR3 sequence is 18 residues long. The germline gives CDR1 DFQATT, CDR2 SNEGSKA (reference sequence). J lost 2 bases, V lost 6 bases, and 11 bases had no gene match.

The J gene is TRBJ2-1, the V gene TRBV20-1; 15 bases are a match to TRBD2. The clonotype was recovered from a woman younger than 35 with Graves' hyperthyroidism. The material sequenced was blood. The CDR3 sequence is CSADGLAGGGRAYNEQFF. The CDR3 DNA sequence: TGCAGTGCGGACGGACTAGCGGGAGGGGGGAGGGCCTACAATGAGCAGTTCTTC.